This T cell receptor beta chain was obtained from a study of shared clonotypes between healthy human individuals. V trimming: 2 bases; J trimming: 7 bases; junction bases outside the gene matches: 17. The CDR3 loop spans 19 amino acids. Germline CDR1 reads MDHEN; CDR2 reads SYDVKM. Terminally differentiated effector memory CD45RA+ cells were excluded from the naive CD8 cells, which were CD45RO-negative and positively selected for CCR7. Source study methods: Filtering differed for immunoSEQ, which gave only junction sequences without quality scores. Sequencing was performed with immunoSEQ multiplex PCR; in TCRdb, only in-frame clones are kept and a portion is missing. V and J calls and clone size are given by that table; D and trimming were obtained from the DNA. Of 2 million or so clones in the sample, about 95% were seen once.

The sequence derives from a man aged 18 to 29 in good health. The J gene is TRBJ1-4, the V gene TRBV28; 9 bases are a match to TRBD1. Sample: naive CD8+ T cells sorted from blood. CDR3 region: CASSLKNSGTGWRGEKLFF. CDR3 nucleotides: TGTGCCAGCAGTTTAAAAAACTCCGGGACAGGGTGGAGGGGTGAAAAACTGTTTTTT.